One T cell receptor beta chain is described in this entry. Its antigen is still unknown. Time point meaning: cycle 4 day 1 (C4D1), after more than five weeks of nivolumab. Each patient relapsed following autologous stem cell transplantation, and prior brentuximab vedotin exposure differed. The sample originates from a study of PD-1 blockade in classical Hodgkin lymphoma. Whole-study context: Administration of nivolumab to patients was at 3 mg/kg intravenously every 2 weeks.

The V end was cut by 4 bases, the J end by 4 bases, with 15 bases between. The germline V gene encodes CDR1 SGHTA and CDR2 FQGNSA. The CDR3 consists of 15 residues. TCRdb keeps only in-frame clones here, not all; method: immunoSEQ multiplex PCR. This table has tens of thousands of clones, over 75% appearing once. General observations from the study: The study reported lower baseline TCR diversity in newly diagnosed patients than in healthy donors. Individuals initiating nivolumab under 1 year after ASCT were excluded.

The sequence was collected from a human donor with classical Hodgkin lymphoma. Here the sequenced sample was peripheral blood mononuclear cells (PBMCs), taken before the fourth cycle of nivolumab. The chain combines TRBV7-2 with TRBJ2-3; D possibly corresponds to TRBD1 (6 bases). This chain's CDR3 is CASSSGVVWSDTQYF. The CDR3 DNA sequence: TGTGCCAGCAGCTCAGGGGTGGTGTGGTCAGATACGCAGTATTTT.